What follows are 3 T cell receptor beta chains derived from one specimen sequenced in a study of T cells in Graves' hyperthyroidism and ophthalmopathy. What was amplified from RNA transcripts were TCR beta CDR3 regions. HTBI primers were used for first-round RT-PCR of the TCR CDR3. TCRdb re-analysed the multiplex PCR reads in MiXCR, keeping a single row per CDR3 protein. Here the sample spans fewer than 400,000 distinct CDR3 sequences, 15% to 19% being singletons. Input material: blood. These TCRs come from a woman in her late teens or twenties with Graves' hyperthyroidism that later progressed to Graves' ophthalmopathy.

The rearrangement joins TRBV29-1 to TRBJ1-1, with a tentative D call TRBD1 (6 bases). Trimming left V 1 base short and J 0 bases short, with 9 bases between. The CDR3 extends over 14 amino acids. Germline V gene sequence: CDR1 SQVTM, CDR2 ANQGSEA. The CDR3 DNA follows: TGCAGCGTTGAAGCGGACAGCATGAACACTGAAGCTTTCTTT. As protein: CSVEADSMNTEAFF.

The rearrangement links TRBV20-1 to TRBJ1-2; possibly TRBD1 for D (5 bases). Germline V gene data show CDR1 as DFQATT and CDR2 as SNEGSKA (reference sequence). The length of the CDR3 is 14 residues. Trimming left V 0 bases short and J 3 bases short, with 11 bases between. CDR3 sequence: CSARDSWGYYGYTF. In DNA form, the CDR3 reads TGCAGTGCTAGAGATTCTTGGGGGTACTATGGCTACACCTTC.

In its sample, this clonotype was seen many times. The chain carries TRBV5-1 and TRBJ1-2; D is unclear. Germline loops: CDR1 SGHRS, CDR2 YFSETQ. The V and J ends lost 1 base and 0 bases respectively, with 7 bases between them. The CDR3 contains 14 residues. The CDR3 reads CASSLSGANYGYTF. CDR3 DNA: TGCGCCAGCAGCTTGTCAGGTGCTAACTATGGCTACACCTTC.